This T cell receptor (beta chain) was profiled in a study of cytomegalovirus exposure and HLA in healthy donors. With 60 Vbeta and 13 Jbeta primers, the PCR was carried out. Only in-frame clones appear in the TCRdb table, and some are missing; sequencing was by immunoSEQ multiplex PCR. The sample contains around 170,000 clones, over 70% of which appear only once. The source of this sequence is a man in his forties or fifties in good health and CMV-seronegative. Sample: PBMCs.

CDR3 amino acids: CASSPLGEKLFF. The CDR3 nucleotides read TGTGCCAGCAGCCCCCTCGGGGAAAAACTGTTTTTT. This rearrangement joins TRBV7-9 to TRBJ1-4, with D unclear. Trimming shortened V by 5 bases and J by 8 bases, and 9 bases separated the two germline ends. The CDR3 sequence is 12 residues long. Per germline, CDR1 SEHNR and CDR2 FQNEAQ (reference sequence). The whole variable domain, remainder taken from reference TRBV7-9 and TRBJ1-4, is DTGVSQNPRHKITKRGQNVTFRCDPISEHNRLYWYRQTLGQGPEFLTYFQNEAQLEKSRLLSDRFSAERPKGSFSTLEIQRTEQGDSAMYLCASSPLGEKLFFGSGTQLSVL.